Each of the 10 T cell receptor beta chains below was sequenced from the same sample in a study of shared clonotypes between healthy human individuals. TCRdb keeps only in-frame clones here, not all; method: immunoSEQ multiplex PCR. This sample has about 1 million clones, with roughly 75% found just once. The sequencing input was memory CD4+ T cells sorted from blood. The sample's subset: CD45RA-negative fraction. Receptor source: a man younger than 35 in good health.

The J gene is TRBJ2-7, the V gene TRBV5-1, with 12 bases aligning to TRBD1. CDR3 size: 14 residues. V dropped 7 bases and J dropped 11; count of bases not matched to a gene: 13. CDR1 is SGHRS, CDR2 YFSETQ, per germline. The CDR3 is CASRSGTGGHQEYF. DNA for the CDR3: TGCGCCAGCCGATCCGGGACAGGGGGCCACCAGGAGTACTTC.

V is TRBV6-5 and J is TRBJ1-3; 9 bases match TRBD1. With V trimmed by 6 bases and J by 8 bases, 8 bases remained unmatched. The CDR3 totals 14 residues. Germline-derived CDR1 and CDR2 are MNHEY and SVGAGI. CDR3 sequence reads: CASSWDRATHTIYF. CDR3 DNA: TGTGCCAGCAGCTGGGACAGGGCGACGCACACCATATATTTT.

Worth noting for this clone: A much larger clone sits a single nucleotide away, making a read error possible. V and J are TRBV30 and TRBJ1-3; D gene ambiguous. This CDR3 comprises 13 residues. Germline loops: CDR1 GTSNPN, CDR2 SVGIG (reference sequence). With 8 bases removed from V and 7 bases from J, the gap between germline ends came to 18 bases. The CDR3 spells CARKRPDGNTIYF. The CDR3, as DNA: TGTGCCCGGAAGCGGCCCGACGGGAACACCATATATTTT.

A note on this clone: This same CDR3 is encoded by further DNA sequences in the sample. This chain joins TRBV10-1 and TRBJ2-2; D remains ambiguous. Germline V gene lookup returns CDR1 WNHNN and CDR2 SYGVQD (reference sequence). Trimming removed 5 bases at V and 2 bases at J, with 3 bases between. This CDR3 has 12 amino acids. CDR3 in DNA: TGCGCCAGCAGTACAAACACCGGGGAGCTGTTTTTT. Translation gives CASSTNTGELFF.

J is TRBJ2-3 and V is TRBV4-1; TRBD1 agrees at 7 bases. With 0 bases clipped from V and 1 base from J, the junction kept 7 bases outside the gene matches. CDR1 and CDR2 from the germline V gene are MGHRA and YSYEKL. The length of the CDR3 is 17 residues. The CDR3 nucleotides are TGCGCCAGCAGCCAAGAGCCAACAGGGGTTGGCACAGATACGCAGTATTTT. Protein sequence: CASSQEPTGVGTDTQYF.

V usage is TRBV25-1 and J usage is TRBJ2-3; D is ambiguous. The length of the CDR3 is 13 residues. Germline CDR1 is MGHDK and CDR2 is SYGVNS. Trimming left V 2 bases short and J 1 base short, with 4 bases between. CDR3 sequence (DNA): TGTGCCAGCAGTGAAAAGCGCACAGATACGCAGTATTTT. Residues: CASSEKRTDTQYF.

This clone was recorded a few times. The chain recombines TRBV13 with TRBJ1-2, with D unclear. V shed 1 base and J shed 3 bases, with 9 bases lying between them. This CDR3 has 14 amino acids. Germline loops: CDR1 PRHDT, CDR2 FYEKMQ (reference sequence). CDR3 residues: CASSLVARDYGYTF. In DNA, the CDR3 is TGTGCCAGCAGCTTAGTGGCTAGAGACTATGGCTACACCTTC.

The V call is TRBV27, the J call TRBJ2-3; a weak D match, TRBD2 (6 bases). The CDR3 sequence is 14 residues long. The germline V and J ends were trimmed by 2 bases and 1 base, with 7 bases remaining between them. The germline gives CDR1 MNHEY, CDR2 SMNVEV (reference sequence). The CDR3, as DNA: TGTGCCAGCAGTTTAGGACTACGCACAGATACGCAGTATTTT. It is translated as CASSLGLRTDTQYF.

This clone has only a few counts. V is TRBV30 and J is TRBJ1-1; D possibly corresponds to TRBD1 (5 bases). V dropped 3 bases and J dropped 11 bases, with 22 bases sitting between them. This CDR3 is 14 amino acids long. The germline V gene has CDR1 GTSNPN and CDR2 SVGIG (reference sequence). The CDR3 region has the DNA TGTGCCTGGAGGCTGCGGAGGGGAATAACGCGGGCTTTCTTT. Translating it yields CAWRLRRGITRAFF.

The chain recombines TRBV25-1 with TRBJ1-2, with 8 bases identical to TRBD1. The CDR3 consists of 14 residues. The germline CDR1 and CDR2 sequences are MGHDK and SYGVNS. The junction had 5 bases not matched to a gene; V was cut back by 4 bases and J by 4 bases. The CDR3 DNA is TGTGCCAGCAGTGGCCCAGGGGGCTCCTATGGCTACACCTTC. Encoded protein: CASSGPGGSYGYTF.